This passage covers 11 T cell receptor beta chains from one sample sequenced in a study of persistence of HIV-infected CD4 T cells. The stimulus was an HIV-1 Gag 15-mer peptide pool, approximately 0.93 ug/peptide/mL. CD40L/CD69 double-negative CD45RO-high memory CD4+ T cells were collected. Sequencing used immunoSEQ version 4 in survey mode. Only in-frame clones appear in the TCRdb table, and some are missing; sequencing was by immunoSEQ multiplex PCR. The table has 30,000 to 40,000 clones, about four fifths seen once; the top ten hold about a sixth. What these receptors recognize is not known. The sample consisted of CD4+ T cells sorted from PBMCs after approximately 19-hour stimulation, taken from a patient who received antiretroviral therapy. Every receptor here comes from an adult woman with HIV who was CMV-seropositive.

The V and J genes are TRBV5-1 and TRBJ2-2, with TRBD1 as a possible D gene (6 bases). CDR1 is SGHRS, CDR2 YFSETQ, per germline. V was cut by 8 bases and J by 1 base, with 12 bases left in between. CDR3 length: 14 amino acids. CDR3 residues: CASEKGQNTGELFF. In nucleotides, the CDR3 is TGCGCCAGTGAGAAGGGACAGAACACCGGGGAGCTGTTTTTT.

The chain recombines TRBV4-3 with TRBJ2-2; 11 bases are shared with TRBD1. The CDR3 loop spans 16 amino acids. The germline gives CDR1 LGHNA, CDR2 YSLEER. J was trimmed by 6 bases and V by 2 bases; bases with no gene match: 5. The CDR3 DNA sequence: TGCGCCAGCAGCCAAAGGACAGGGGGCCTCGCCGGGGAGCTGTTTTTT. It yields the protein CASSQRTGGLAGELFF.

This clone was seen only a few times. The rearrangement joins TRBV4-2 to TRBJ1-5; D remains ambiguous. The V end was cut by 4 bases, the J end by 6 bases, with 10 bases between. Germline V CDR1 and CDR2: LGHNA, YNFKEQ. The CDR3 has 13 residues. CDR3 bases: TGTGCCAGCAGCCTCGACTTGGGTCAGCCCCAGCATTTT. Amino acids: CASSLDLGQPQHF.

Notes on this clone: Other DNA sequences in the sample encode the same CDR3. The chain carries TRBV6-5 and TRBJ2-3, with D unresolved. Germline assignment: CDR1 MNHEY and CDR2 SVGAGI. CDR3 size: 14 residues. Between the trimmed V and J ends, which lost 0 bases and 0 bases, there was a span of 4 bases. The CDR3 sequence: CASSYSGSTDTQYF. The CDR3 coding sequence is TGTGCCAGCAGTTACTCGGGGAGCACAGATACGCAGTATTTT.

The chain combines TRBV19 with TRBJ1-1; maybe TRBD1 (6 bases). In germline, CDR1 is LNHDA, CDR2 SQIVND (reference sequence). The V gene lost 3 bases and the J gene lost 2 bases, with 16 bases spanning the gap. The CDR3 loop spans 16 amino acids. CDR3 amino acids: CASSIPRTAANTEAFF. The CDR3, as DNA: TGTGCCAGTAGTATCCCCCGGACAGCGGCTAACACTGAAGCTTTCTTT.

The chain is built from TRBV6-5 and TRBJ2-7; TRBD1 is a possible D gene (6 bases). Germline lookup yields CDR1 MNHEY and CDR2 SVGAGI. The CDR3 is made up of 16 amino acids. V lost 2 bases to trimming and J lost 3 bases, with 17 bases between them. The CDR3 sequence is CASSYTRQALFYEQYF. The CDR3 DNA follows: TGTGCCAGCAGTTACACCCGACAGGCTCTCTTCTACGAGCAGTACTTC.

The chain has TRBV18 and TRBJ1-1; TRBD1 might be the D (5 bases). Germline assignment: CDR1 KGHSH and CDR2 LQKENI. V dropped 2 bases and J dropped 4 bases, with 8 bases sitting between them. The CDR3 is 13 residues long. For the CDR3, the DNA is TGTGCCAGCTCACCAGGGCAGGGCACTGAAGCTTTCTTT. It yields the protein CASSPGQGTEAFF.

The chain couples TRBV19 to TRBJ2-1; 16 bases align to TRBD2. V lost 2 bases, J lost 6 bases, and 7 bases stayed unmatched. Germline loops: CDR1 LNHDA, CDR2 SQIVND (reference sequence). The CDR3 has 18 amino acids. CDR3: CASSIRSGTSGRGNEQFF. In nucleotides, the CDR3 is TGTGCCAGTAGTATAAGGTCCGGGACTAGCGGGAGGGGCAATGAGCAGTTCTTC. Looking up the rest from reference TRBV19 and TRBJ2-1 gives the full variable domain: DGGITQSPKYLFRKEGQNVTLSCEQNLNHDAMYWYRQDPGQGLRLIYYSQIVNDFQKGDIAEGYSVSREKKESFPLTVTSAQKNPTAFYLCASSIRSGTSGRGNEQFFGPGTRLTVL.

The J gene is TRBJ2-3, the V gene TRBV7-3, with D perhaps matching TRBD2 (5 bases). Between the trimmed V and J ends, which lost 3 bases and 4 bases, there was a span of 11 bases. Germline values: CDR1 SGHTA, CDR2 FQGTGA. This CDR3 is built from 14 residues. The CDR3 here is CASSLAGSADTQYF. Written as DNA, the CDR3 is TGTGCCAGCAGCTTGGCGGGTTCGGCAGATACGCAGTATTTT. Together with reference TRBV7-3 and TRBJ2-3, the CDR3 gives the full variable domain: GAGVSQTPSNKVTEKGKYVELRCDPISGHTALYWYRQSLGQGPEFLIYFQGTGAADDSGLPNDRFFAVRPEGSVSTLKIQRTERGDSAVYLCASSLAGSADTQYFGPGTRLTVL.

The rearrangement joins TRBV18 to TRBJ1-1; 9 nucleotides align to TRBD1. Trimming removed 4 bases from V and 2 bases from J; junction bases left unmatched: 8. The CDR3 has 16 amino acids. Germline lookup yields CDR1 KGHSH and CDR2 LQKENI. This CDR3 is CASSLRTGQGNTEAFF. The CDR3 DNA reads as TGTGCCAGCTCACTCAGGACGGGACAGGGAAACACTGAAGCTTTCTTT.

The chain employs TRBV15 and TRBJ1-4; a weak D match, TRBD1 (5 bases). The germline CDR1 and CDR2 sequences are LNHNV and YYDKDF (reference sequence). The CDR3 extends over 15 amino acids. Deletions cut 3 bases from V and 3 bases from J, with 11 bases between. CDR3 loop: CATSSGGTSNEKLFF. CDR3 in DNA: TGTGCCACCAGCAGTGGTGGGACCTCTAATGAAAAACTGTTTTTT.